This T cell receptor beta chain comes out of a study of T cells in localized non-small cell lung cancer. Findings of the study overall: Tumor trailed uninvolved adjacent lung in T cell clonality, which peaked there. Higher blood T cell density went with longer overall survival. Within adjacent lung there appeared a median around 60 of the top 100 tumor clones. Tumor samples were not multi-region, leaving intratumor heterogeneity unexcluded.

Sequencing was performed with immunoSEQ multiplex PCR; in TCRdb, only in-frame clones are kept and a portion is missing. The sample has tens of thousands of clones, about 83% seen once. This CDR3 is 15 amino acids long. The V end was cut by 2 bases, the J end by 0 bases, with 9 bases between. Germline values: CDR1 SGHVS, CDR2 FNYEAQ. For this clone: Antigen unknown.

This TCR derives from a man aged 35 to 69 with stage I lung adenocarcinoma. This specimen was peripheral blood, taken before any cancer treatment. The chain employs TRBV7-6 and TRBJ2-3, with D hard to call. CDR3 coding DNA: TGTGCCAGCAGCTTACAAACCCTCAGCACAGATACGCAGTATTTT. Protein product: CASSLQTLSTDTQYF.